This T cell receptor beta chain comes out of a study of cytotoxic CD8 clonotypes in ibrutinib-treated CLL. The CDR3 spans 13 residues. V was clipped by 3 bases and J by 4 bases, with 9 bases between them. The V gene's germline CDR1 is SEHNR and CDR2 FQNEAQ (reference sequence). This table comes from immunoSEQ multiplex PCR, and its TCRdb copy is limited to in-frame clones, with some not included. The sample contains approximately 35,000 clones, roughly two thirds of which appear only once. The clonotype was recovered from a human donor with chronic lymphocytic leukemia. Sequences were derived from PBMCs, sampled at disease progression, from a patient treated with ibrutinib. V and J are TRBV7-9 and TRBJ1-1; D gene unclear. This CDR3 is CASSLSKGTEAFF. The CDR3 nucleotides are TGTGCCAGCAGCTTGTCTAAGGGCACTGAAGCTTTCTTT. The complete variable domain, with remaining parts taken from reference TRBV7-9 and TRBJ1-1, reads DTGVSQNPRHKITKRGQNVTFRCDPISEHNRLYWYRQTLGQGPEFLTYFQNEAQLEKSRLLSDRFSAERPKGSFSTLEIQRTEQGDSAMYLCASSLSKGTEAFFGQGTRLTVV.